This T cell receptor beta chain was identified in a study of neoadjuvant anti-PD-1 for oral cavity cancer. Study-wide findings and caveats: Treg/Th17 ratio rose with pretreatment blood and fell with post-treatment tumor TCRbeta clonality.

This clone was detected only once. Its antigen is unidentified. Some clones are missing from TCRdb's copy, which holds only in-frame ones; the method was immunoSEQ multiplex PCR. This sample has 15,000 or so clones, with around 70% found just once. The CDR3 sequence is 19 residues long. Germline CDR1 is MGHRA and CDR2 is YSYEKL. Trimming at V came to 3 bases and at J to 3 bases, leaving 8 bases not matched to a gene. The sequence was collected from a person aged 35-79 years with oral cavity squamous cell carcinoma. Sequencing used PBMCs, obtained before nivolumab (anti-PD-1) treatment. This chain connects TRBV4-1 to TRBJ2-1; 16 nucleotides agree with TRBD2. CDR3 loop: CASSQSGLAGGPSYNEQFF. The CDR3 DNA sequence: TGCGCCAGCAGCCAGTCGGGACTAGCGGGGGGGCCGAGCTACAATGAGCAGTTCTTC.